The 19 T cell receptor beta chains below come from one sample, sequenced in a study of shared clonotypes between healthy human individuals (TCRdb year 2020). The library came from the immunoSEQ multiplex PCR assay. Not all clones reach the TCRdb copy of this immuneACCESS table, which keeps in-frame sequences only. Checked studies attribute under half of the gap to unresolved V genes and leave the rest unexplained. The sample has a few million clones on record, 85% to 95% of them singletons. Clones ranked in the top ten supply under 0.45% of the sample. Material: naive CD4+ T cells from PBMCs. This specimen's cell subset or site label, interpreted: CD45RA+ positively selected. These receptors came from a young man in good health. Some clones in this sample may be carry-over from other donors' samples.

The CDR3 reads CASSEDSSYEQYF. The CDR3 region has the DNA TGTGCCAGCAGCGAGGACAGCTCCTACGAGCAGTACTTC. The chain combines TRBV9 with TRBJ2-7; tentatively, D is TRBD1 (6 bases). Trimming stripped 3 bases from V and 0 bases from J, with 7 bases between. Looked up from germline, CDR1 is SGDLS and CDR2 is YYNGEE. This CDR3 has 13 amino acids.

The V call is TRBV6-5, the J call TRBJ2-5; D perhaps matches TRBD2 (5 bases). The CDR3 has 16 amino acids. CDR1 is MNHEY, CDR2 SVGAGI, per germline. V lost 2 bases and J 2 bases, leaving 15 bases between the germline ends. CDR3 bases: TGTGCCAGCAGTTACGACTCTGCGAGGGAACAAGAGACCCAGTACTTC. Translation gives CASSYDSAREQETQYF.

This sequence joins TRBV5-1 and TRBJ1-1; 7 bases align to TRBD1. CDR1 and CDR2 (germline): SGHRS, YFSETQ. There are 14 residues in the CDR3. J was trimmed by 5 bases and V by 4 bases; bases with no gene match: 8. The chain's CDR3 is CASSQDRPGTEAFF. CDR3 sequence (DNA): TGCGCCAGCAGCCAGGACAGGCCGGGGACTGAAGCTTTCTTT.

The chain has TRBV30 and TRBJ1-1; the match to TRBD1 covers 7 bases. The CDR3 consists of 13 residues. V lost 6 bases to trimming and J lost 4 bases; unmatched junction nucleotides: 8. Germline V gene sequence: CDR1 GTSNPN, CDR2 SVGIG (reference sequence). The CDR3 DNA reads as TGTGCCTGCCCCCACAGGGGCGGCACTGAAGCTTTCTTT. The encoded protein is CACPHRGGTEAFF.

About this clone itself: This sample includes further DNA sequences coding for the same CDR3. V usage is TRBV7-9 and J usage is TRBJ2-7; D remains ambiguous. CDR1 SEHNR and CDR2 FQNEAQ come from the germline V gene (reference sequence). The V and J ends lost 5 bases and 3 bases respectively, with 5 bases between them. The CDR3 covers 11 residues. The CDR3 reads CASSLHYEQYF. The CDR3 DNA is TGTGCCAGCAGCCTCCACTACGAGCAGTACTTC.

The chain joins TRBV13 to TRBJ1-2; TRBD1 matches 7 bases. The CDR3 has 13 residues. CDR1 is PRHDT and CDR2 is FYEKMQ in the germline V gene (reference sequence). Trimming removed 5 bases from V and 5 bases from J; junction bases left unmatched: 5. The CDR3 loop reads CASSLQGGYGYTF. The CDR3 nucleotides read TGTGCCAGCAGCCTCCAGGGGGGGTATGGCTACACCTTC.

On this clone itself: The sample carries other DNA sequences with the same CDR3. The chain is built from TRBV7-2 and TRBJ2-7; D uncertain. The CDR3 totals 13 residues. CDR1 SGHTA and CDR2 FQGNSA come from the germline V gene. The V end lost 0 bases, the J end lost 3 bases, and 6 bases lay between the germline ends. This chain's CDR3 is CASSLALGYEQYF. CDR3 nucleotide sequence: TGTGCCAGCAGCTTAGCGTTGGGCTACGAGCAGTACTTC.

The chain links TRBV27 to TRBJ2-4; no definite D call. The V end was cut by 4 bases, the J end by 0 bases, with 22 bases between. The CDR3 length is 19 residues. Germline CDR1 MNHEY, CDR2 SMNVEV (reference sequence). For the CDR3, the DNA is TGTGCCAGCAGTTCCCCATACATCAGGCCCGATCTAGCCAAAAACATTCAGTACTTC. Its translation is CASSSPYIRPDLAKNIQYF.

V is TRBV30 and J is TRBJ2-5; perhaps TRBD1 as D (6 bases). Per the germline V gene, CDR1 is GTSNPN and CDR2 is SVGIG (reference sequence). This CDR3 contains 16 residues. Deletions cut 3 bases from V and 0 bases from J, with 17 bases between. CDR3 nucleotides: TGTGCCTGGAGGGGGAGCAGGGGAATGTACCAAGAGACCCAGTACTTC. It specifies CAWRGSRGMYQETQYF.

This clone appeared once. V usage is TRBV6-5 and J usage is TRBJ2-7; D is unresolved. The CDR3 has 12 residues. The V and J ends lost 6 bases and 2 bases respectively, with 8 bases between them. Per germline, CDR1 MNHEY and CDR2 SVGAGI. The CDR3 sequence is CASRKTTYEQYF. CDR3 coding DNA: TGTGCCAGCAGAAAGACCACCTACGAGCAGTACTTC.

The chain has TRBV9 and TRBJ2-3; D call uncertain. The CDR3 length is 15 residues. CDR1 and CDR2 from the germline V gene are SGDLS and YYNGEE. V gave up 2 bases and J gave up 4 bases, with 14 bases separating them. The CDR3 DNA reads TGTGCCAGCAGCGTTGTCCCCCAAGGCCCAGATACGCAGTATTTT. This translates into CASSVVPQGPDTQYF.

With respect to this clone: Other DNA sequences in the sample encode the same CDR3. The chain uses TRBV5-1 and TRBJ1-5; tentative D call: TRBD1 (6 bases). The CDR3 contains 15 residues. Germline CDR1 SGHRS, CDR2 YFSETQ. The ends were cut back, 1 base at V and 2 bases at J, with 10 bases in the middle. The CDR3 DNA reads TGCGCCAGCAGCTTGTCCGCAGGGGGCAATCAGCCCCAGCATTTT. Translation gives CASSLSAGGNQPQHF.

This sequence joins TRBV9 and TRBJ2-1; 7 bases match TRBD1. Germline CDR1 SGDLS, CDR2 YYNGEE. V gave up 4 bases and J gave up 2 bases; unmatched junction bases: 6. The CDR3 is 15 residues long. The CDR3 nucleotides read TGTGCCAGCAGCATATGGACAGGCACCTACAATGAGCAGTTCTTC. Amino acids: CASSIWTGTYNEQFF. The whole variable domain, filled in from reference TRBV9 and TRBJ2-1, reads DSGVTQTPKHLITATGQRVTLRCSPRSGDLSVYWYQQSLDQGLQFLIQYYNGEERAKGNILERFSAQQFPDLHSELNLSSLELGDSALYFCASSIWTGTYNEQFFGPGTRLTVL.

The genes are TRBV6-4 and TRBJ1-1; TRBD1 agrees at 7 bases. The CDR3 loop spans 13 amino acids. After removal of 8 bases from V and 5 bases from J, the junction contained 8 bases not matched to a gene. Germline values: CDR1 MRHNA, CDR2 SNTAGT. CDR3 nucleotides: TGTGCCAGCTCCGGACAGGAGGGGACTGAAGCTTTCTTT. It translates to CASSGQEGTEAFF.

V and J are TRBV28 and TRBJ1-5, with D unclear. CDR3 length: 15 residues. Germline V gene sequence: CDR1 MDHEN, CDR2 SYDVKM. The ends were cut back, 6 bases at V and 5 bases at J, with 17 bases in the middle. The CDR3 nucleotides are TGTGCCAGCAGACTCGAAGGCGGGCGCCATCAGCCCCAGCATTTT. Amino acids: CASRLEGGRHQPQHF.

The V and J genes are TRBV6-1 and TRBJ2-1; D is possibly TRBD2 (6 bases). Trimming cost V 8 bases and J 10 bases, with 21 bases left between them. The germline CDR1 and CDR2 sequences are MNHNS and SASEGT. The CDR3 is 14 amino acids. The CDR3 protein is CASDPGIVGGEQFF. CDR3 nucleotide sequence: TGTGCCAGCGACCCAGGAATAGTGGGAGGAGAGCAGTTCTTC.

The chain recombines TRBV18 with TRBJ1-2; TRBD1 agrees at 7 bases. V lost 2 bases and J lost 4; bases outside the gene matches: 7. This CDR3 comprises 15 residues. Germline CDR1 KGHSH, CDR2 LQKENI. As DNA, the CDR3 is TGTGCCAGCTCACCAACCGGGACAGACCTCTATGGCTACACCTTC. Residues: CASSPTGTDLYGYTF.

The rearrangement uses TRBV28 and TRBJ2-1; the D gene is possibly TRBD2 (5 bases). The V and J ends lost 5 bases and 5 bases respectively, with 13 bases between them. Germline V gives CDR1 MDHEN, CDR2 SYDVKM. This CDR3 spans 14 amino acids. Here the CDR3 reads CASSAASRDNEQFF. The CDR3 coding sequence is TGTGCCAGCAGTGCGGCTAGCCGAGACAATGAGCAGTTCTTC.

Notes on this clone: Other DNA variants within this sample encode the same CDR3. The chain couples TRBV30 to TRBJ2-5; D is possibly TRBD1 or TRBD2 (5 bases each). There are 13 residues in the CDR3. V was cut by 1 base and J by 1 base, with 7 bases left in between. CDR1 is GTSNPN and CDR2 is SVGIG in the germline V gene (reference sequence). In nucleotides, the CDR3 is TGTGCCTGGAGTGCAGGGACCCAAGAGACCCAGTACTTC. It specifies CAWSAGTQETQYF.